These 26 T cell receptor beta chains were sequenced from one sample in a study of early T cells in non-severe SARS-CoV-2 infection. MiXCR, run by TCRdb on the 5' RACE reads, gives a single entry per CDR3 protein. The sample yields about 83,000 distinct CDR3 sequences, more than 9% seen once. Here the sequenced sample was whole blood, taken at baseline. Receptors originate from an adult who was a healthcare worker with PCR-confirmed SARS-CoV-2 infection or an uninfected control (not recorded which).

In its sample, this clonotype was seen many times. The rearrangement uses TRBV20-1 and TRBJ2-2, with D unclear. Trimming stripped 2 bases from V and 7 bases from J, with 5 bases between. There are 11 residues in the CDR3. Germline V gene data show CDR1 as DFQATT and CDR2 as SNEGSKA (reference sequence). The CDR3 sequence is CSARSDGELFF. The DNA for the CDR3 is TGCAGTGCTAGAAGTGACGGGGAGCTGTTTTTT.

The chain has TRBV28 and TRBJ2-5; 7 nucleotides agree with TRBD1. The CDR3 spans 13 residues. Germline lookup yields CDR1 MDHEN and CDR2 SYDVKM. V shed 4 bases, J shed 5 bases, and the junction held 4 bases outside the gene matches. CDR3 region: CASSSGTDETQYF. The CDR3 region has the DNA TGTGCCAGCAGTTCCGGGACAGACGAGACCCAGTACTTC.

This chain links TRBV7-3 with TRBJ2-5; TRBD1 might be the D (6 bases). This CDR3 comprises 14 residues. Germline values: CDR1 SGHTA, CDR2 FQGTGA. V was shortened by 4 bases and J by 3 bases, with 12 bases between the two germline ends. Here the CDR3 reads CASSWSGTKETQYF. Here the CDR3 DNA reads TGTGCCAGCAGCTGGTCCGGGACAAAAGAGACCCAGTACTTC.

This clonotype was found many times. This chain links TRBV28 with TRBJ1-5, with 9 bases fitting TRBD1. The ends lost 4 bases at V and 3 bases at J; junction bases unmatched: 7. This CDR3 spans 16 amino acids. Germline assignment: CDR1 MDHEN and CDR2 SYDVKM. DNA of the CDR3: TGTGCCAGCAGTTATTCGGGACAGGGCCTCAATCAGCCCCAGCATTTT. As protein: CASSYSGQGLNQPQHF.

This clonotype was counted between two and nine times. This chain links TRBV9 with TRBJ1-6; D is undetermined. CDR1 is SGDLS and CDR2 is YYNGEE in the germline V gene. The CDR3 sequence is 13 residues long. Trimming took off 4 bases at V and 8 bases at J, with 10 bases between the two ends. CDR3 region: CASSLTNDSPLHF. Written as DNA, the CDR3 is TGTGCCAGCAGCTTAACTAACGATTCACCCCTCCACTTT.

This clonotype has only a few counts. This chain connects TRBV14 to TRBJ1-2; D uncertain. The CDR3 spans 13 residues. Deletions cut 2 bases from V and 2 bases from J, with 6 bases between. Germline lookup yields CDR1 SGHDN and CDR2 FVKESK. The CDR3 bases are TGTGCCAGCAGCCAACGCACCAACTATGGCTACACCTTC. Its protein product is CASSQRTNYGYTF.

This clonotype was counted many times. The CDR3 DNA reads TGTGCCAGCAGCTTAGCTATTTTTGACACTGAAGCTTTCTTT. Its protein product is CASSLAIFDTEAFF. The V gene is TRBV7-2, the J gene TRBJ1-1; D gene uncertain. The germline CDR1 and CDR2 sequences are SGHTA and FQGNSA. V was clipped by 0 bases and J by 3 bases, with 8 bases between them. CDR3 length: 14 amino acids.

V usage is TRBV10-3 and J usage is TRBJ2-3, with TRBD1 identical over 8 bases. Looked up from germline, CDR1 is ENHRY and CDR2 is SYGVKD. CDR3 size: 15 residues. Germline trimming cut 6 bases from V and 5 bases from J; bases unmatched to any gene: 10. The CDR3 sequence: CAIRATGVDRDTQYF. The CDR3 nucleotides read TGTGCCATCAGGGCGACAGGGGTAGACAGAGATACGCAGTATTTT.

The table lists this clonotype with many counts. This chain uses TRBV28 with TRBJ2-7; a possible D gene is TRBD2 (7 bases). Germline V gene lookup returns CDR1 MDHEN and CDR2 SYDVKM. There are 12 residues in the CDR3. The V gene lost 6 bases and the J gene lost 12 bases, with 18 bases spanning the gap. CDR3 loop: CASRRGDILPYF. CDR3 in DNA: TGTGCCAGCAGACGGGGGGACATCCTCCCGTACTTC.

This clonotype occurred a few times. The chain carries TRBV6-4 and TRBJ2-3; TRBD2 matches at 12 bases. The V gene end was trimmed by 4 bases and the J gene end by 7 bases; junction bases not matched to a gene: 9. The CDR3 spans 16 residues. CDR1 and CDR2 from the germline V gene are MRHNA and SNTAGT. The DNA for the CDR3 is TGTGCCAGCAGTGCCGAGACTAGCGGGAGTGGAAATACGCAGTATTTT. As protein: CASSAETSGSGNTQYF.

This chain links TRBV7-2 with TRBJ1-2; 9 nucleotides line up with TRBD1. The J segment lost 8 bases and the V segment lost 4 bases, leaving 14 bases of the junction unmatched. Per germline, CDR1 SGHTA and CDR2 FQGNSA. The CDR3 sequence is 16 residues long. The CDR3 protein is CASSSHRRGQGDGYTF. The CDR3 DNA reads TGTGCCAGCAGCTCTCACAGGAGGGGACAGGGCGACGGCTACACCTTC.

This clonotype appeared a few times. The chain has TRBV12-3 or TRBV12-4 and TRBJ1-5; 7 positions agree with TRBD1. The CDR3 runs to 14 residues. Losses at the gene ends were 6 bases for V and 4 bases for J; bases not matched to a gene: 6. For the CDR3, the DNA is TGTGCCAGCAGGGAGGGACAGTGGAATCAGCCCCAGCATTTT. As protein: CASREGQWNQPQHF.

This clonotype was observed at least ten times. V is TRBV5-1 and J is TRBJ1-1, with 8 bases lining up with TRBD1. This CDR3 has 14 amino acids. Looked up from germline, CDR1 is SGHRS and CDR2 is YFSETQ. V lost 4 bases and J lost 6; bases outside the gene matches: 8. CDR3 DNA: TGCGCCAGCAGCACCGGACAGGGTGGACCTGAAGCTTTCTTT. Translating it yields CASSTGQGGPEAFF. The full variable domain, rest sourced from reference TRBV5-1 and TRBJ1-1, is KAGVTQTPRYLIKTRGQQVTLSCSPISGHRSVSWYQQTPGQGLQFLFEYFSETQRNKGNFPGRFSGRQFSNSRSEMNVSTLELGDSALYLCASSTGQGGPEAFFGQGTRLTVV.

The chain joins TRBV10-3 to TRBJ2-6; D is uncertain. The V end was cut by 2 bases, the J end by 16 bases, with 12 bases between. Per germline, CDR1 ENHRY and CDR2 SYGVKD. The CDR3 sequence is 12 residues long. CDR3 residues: CAISEAPTFLTF. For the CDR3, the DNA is TGTGCCATCAGTGAGGCCCCGACATTTCTGACTTTC.

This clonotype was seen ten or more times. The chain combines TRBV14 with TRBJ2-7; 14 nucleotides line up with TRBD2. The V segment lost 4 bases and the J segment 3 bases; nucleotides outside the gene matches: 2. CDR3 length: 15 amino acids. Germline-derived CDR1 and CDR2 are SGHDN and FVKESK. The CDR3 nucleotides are TGTGCCAGCAGCCCCGGACTAGCGGGAGGCTACGAGCAGTACTTC. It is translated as CASSPGLAGGYEQYF.

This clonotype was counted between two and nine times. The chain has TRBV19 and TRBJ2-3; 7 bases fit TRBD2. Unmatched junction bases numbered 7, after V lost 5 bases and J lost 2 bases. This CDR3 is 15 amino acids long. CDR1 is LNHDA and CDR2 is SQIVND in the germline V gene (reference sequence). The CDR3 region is CASSPGLRYTDTQYF. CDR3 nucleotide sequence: TGTGCCAGTAGTCCGGGACTACGATACACAGATACGCAGTATTTT.

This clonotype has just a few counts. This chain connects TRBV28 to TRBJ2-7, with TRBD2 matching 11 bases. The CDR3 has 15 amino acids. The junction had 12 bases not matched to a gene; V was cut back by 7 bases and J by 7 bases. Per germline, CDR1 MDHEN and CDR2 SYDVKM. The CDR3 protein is CASKTSGDVTGEQYF. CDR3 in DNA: TGTGCCAGCAAGACTAGCGGGGACGTTACGGGGGAGCAGTACTTC. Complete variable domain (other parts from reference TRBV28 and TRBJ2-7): DVKVTQSSRYLVKRTGEKVFLECVQDMDHENMFWYRQDPGLGLRLIYFSYDVKMKEKGDIPEGYSVSREKKERFSLILESASTNQTSMYLCASKTSGDVTGEQYFGPGTRLTVT.

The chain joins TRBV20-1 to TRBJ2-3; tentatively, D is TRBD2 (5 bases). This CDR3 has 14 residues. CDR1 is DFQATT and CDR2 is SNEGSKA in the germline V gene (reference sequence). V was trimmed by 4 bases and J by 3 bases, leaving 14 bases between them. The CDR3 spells CSAKTGSATDTQYF. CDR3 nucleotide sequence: TGCAGTGCTAAAACGGGAAGCGCGACAGATACGCAGTATTTT.

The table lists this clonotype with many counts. The chain's CDR3 is CASSQLGSGEQFF. The CDR3, as DNA: TGTGCCAGTAGTCAGCTCGGGAGCGGGGAGCAGTTCTTC. The V call is TRBV19, the J call TRBJ2-1; TRBD2 is a possible D gene (6 bases). The CDR3 is 13 amino acids. The germline gives CDR1 LNHDA, CDR2 SQIVND (reference sequence). With 5 bases removed from V and 10 bases from J, the gap between germline ends came to 15 bases.

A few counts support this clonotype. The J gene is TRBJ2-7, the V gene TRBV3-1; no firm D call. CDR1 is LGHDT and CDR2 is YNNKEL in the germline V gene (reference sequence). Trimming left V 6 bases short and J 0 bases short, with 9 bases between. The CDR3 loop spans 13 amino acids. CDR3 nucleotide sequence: TGTGCCAGCAGACACTCACCCTCCTACGAGCAGTACTTC. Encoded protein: CASRHSPSYEQYF.

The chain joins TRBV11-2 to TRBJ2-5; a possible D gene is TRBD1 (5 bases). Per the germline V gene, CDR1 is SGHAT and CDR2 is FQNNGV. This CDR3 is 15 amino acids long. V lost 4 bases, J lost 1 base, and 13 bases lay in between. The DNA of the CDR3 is TGTGCCAGCAGCTCCCCGGCAGGGCCCCAAGAGACCCAGTACTTC. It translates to CASSSPAGPQETQYF.

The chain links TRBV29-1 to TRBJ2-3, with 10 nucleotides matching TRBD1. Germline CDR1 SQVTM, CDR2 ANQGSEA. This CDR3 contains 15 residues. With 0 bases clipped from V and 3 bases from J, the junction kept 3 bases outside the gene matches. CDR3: CSVEERDRGTDTQYF. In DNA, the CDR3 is TGCAGCGTTGAAGAACGGGACAGGGGAACAGATACGCAGTATTTT.

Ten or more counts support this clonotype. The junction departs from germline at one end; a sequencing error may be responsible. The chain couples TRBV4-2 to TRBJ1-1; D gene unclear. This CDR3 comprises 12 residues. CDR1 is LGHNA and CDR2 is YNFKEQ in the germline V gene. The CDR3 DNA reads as TGTGCCAGCAGGCAAGAAGGTACTGAAGCTTTCTTT. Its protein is CASRQEGTEAFF.

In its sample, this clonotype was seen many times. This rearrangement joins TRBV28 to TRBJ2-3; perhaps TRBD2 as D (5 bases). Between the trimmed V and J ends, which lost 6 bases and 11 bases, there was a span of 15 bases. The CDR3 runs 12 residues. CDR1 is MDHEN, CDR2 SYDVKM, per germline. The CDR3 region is CASSSGTLRQYF. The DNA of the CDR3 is TGTGCCAGCAGCTCGGGAACCTTAAGGCAGTATTTT.

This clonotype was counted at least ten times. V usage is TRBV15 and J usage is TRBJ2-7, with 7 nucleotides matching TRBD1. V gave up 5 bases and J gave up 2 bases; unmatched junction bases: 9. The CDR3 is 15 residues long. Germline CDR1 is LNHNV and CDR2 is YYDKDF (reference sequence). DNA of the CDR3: TGTGCCACCAGCGCCAGAGGGGGCCACACCTACGAGCAGTACTTC. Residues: CATSARGGHTYEQYF.

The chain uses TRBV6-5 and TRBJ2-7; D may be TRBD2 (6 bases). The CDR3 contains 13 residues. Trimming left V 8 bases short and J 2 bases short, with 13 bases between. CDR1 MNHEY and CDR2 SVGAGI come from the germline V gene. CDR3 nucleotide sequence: TGTGCCAGCGGGACTGGACCCACCTACGAGCAGTACTTC. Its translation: CASGTGPTYEQYF.